This T cell receptor (beta chain) appears in the sequencing data of a study of T cells in localized non-small cell lung cancer. Findings and limits, study-wide: A median approximately 53 of the top 100 tumor clones appeared in adjacent lung. Longer overall survival was associated with a higher density of T cells in the blood. In uninvolved adjacent lung, T cell clonality reached its highest value, exceeding tumor. Because only a single region of the tumor was sequenced, heterogeneity remains possible.

This clone was seen a handful of times. Its antigen is undetermined. Only in-frame clones appear in the TCRdb table, and some are missing; sequencing was by immunoSEQ multiplex PCR. Of about 9,800 clones listed, around two fifths are singletons. The TCR comes from a woman aged 35-75 years with stage I lung adenocarcinoma. The specimen was lymph node tissue, collected before any cancer treatment.

CDR3 nucleotide sequence: TGTGCCAGCTCACCAGAACGCTACGAGCAGTACTTC. Protein product: CASSPERYEQYF. The chain employs TRBV18 and TRBJ2-7; D gene uncertain. The CDR3 runs to 12 residues. CDR1 and CDR2 from the germline V gene are KGHSH and LQKENI. V was clipped by 2 bases and J by 3 bases, with 5 bases between them.